This paragraph covers one TCR beta chain sequence. This clone was seen only once. No cognate antigen has been identified for it. The record has no base qualities; no much larger clone is one base away. These data are taken from a study of T cell responses to AZD1222 COVID-19 vaccine (dated by TCRdb to 2020 to 2023). Looking at the study overall: AZD1222 recipients with second doses at about 4 weeks or about 12 weeks were pooled, because spike-specific TCR depth and breadth did not differ between schedules. A total of approximately 240 trial participants underwent TCR sequencing, of whom 207 received two doses of AZD1222 and 26 received two doses of the MenACWY control vaccine. Trial participants were enrolled by age into subgroups of 18-55, 56-69 and 70-plus years, and roughly 150, 30 and 60 TCR-sequenced participants, respectively, were included in these subgroups. What the study reported, not specific to this receptor: Conclusions about previously exposed vaccinees were limited because only a handful of AZD1222 recipients were SARS-CoV-2 seropositive at baseline. Most participants were white British and females outnumbered males, and the authors suggested that clonal diversity may have been underestimated. Because no day 14 peak-response samples were available, repertoires were characterized only after the peak T cell response. The whole spike protein was spanned by vaccine-associated CD4 TCRs, and dominant responses were seen in regions 160-218 and 743-854. Epitopes outside the regions mutated in the B.1.351 and B.1.1.7 variants were reportedly recognized by nearly half of the unique spike-specific TCRs. After two AZD1222 doses, spike-specific TCR breadth and depth were significantly higher than at day 0 and than in MenACWY recipients. The 56-69-year group was small, and its depth increase did not reach significance, likely because of low power.

The cysteine opens and the phenylalanine closes a CDR3 of 15 amino acids. Of all the DNA, just the CDR3 is kept, 45 bases in frame from base 1. V gives up 3 bases and J gives up 4 bases, and the segment between their germline ends measures 15 bases. The germline V gene yields MRHNA for CDR1 and SNTAGT for CDR2. The time point label on this specimen signifies: baseline before first vaccination. Vaccinee samples came from UK trials COV001 and COV002, including a single-blind randomized controlled phase 2/3 trial of AZD1222 (ChAdOx1 nCoV-19) in healthy adults. For TCRbeta chain sequencing, PBMC samples were collected from trial participants at day 0 and at day 28 after the second dose. The CDR3 regions of human TCRbeta chains were analyzed by immunosequencing. Per the authors' processing: Repertoire TCRs were matched against a reference library of SARS-CoV-2-specific TCRs generated with the MIRA antigen-specificity platform. Breadth meant the fraction of unique TCRs that were SARS-CoV-2-associated, whereas depth meant the fraction of total T cells that were SARS-CoV-2-associated. Each spike-specific TCR was assigned to its reactive spike region and to a CD4 or CD8 class using the MIRA data. Log10-transformed breadth and depth values were compared by one-way ANOVA with Sidak's multiple comparisons tests. As stored in TCRdb, this immuneACCESS dataset retains in-frame rearrangements with V and J assigned. A fraction of the clones does not appear; measured against another copy, unresolved V genes explain less than half of the discrepancy, and the remainder lacks a known reason. The V and J calls and clone size were taken over from that table, and D and trimming were inferred from the DNA. This sample lists 130,000 to 150,000 clones; around 91% were detected once. 5.2% of the sample is in the top ten clones.

The TCR comes from an adult in good health. Sequencing used peripheral blood, obtained on day 0 of AZD1222 vaccination. Recombination connected TRBV6-4 to TRBJ1-2; TRBD1 is perhaps the D gene, given 5 matching bases. This receptor carries the CDR3 CASSESGTRSYGYTF. Read as DNA, the sequence is TGTGCCAGCAGTGAGTCCGGGACTCGGTCCTATGGCTACACCTTC.